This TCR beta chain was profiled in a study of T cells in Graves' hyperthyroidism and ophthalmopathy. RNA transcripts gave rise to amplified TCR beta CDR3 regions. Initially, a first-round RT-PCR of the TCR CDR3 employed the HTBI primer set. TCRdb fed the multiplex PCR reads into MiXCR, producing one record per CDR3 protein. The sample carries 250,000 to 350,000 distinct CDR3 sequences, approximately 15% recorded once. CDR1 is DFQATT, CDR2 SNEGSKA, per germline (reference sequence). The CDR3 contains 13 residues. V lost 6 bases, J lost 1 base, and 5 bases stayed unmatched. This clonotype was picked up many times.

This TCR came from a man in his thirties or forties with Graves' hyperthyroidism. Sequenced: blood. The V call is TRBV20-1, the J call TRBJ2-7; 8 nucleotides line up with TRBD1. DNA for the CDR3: TGCAGTGCCACCGGGACAGGATCCTACGAGCAGTACTTC. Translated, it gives CSATGTGSYEQYF.